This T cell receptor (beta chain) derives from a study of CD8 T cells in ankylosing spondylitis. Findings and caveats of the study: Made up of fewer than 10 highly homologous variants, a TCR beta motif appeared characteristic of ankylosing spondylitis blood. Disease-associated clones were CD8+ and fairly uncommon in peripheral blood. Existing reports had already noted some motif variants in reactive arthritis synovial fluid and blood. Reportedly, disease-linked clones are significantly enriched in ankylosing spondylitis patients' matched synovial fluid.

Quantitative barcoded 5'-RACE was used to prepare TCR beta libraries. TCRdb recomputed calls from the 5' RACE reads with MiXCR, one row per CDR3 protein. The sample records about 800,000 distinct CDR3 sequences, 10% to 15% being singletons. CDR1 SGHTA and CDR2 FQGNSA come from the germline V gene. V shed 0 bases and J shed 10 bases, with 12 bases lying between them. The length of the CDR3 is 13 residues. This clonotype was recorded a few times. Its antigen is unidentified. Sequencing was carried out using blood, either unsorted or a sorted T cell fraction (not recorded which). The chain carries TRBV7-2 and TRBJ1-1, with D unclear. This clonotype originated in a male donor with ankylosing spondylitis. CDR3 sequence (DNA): TGTGCCAGCAGCTTAGCGGATTGGTCTGGAGCTTTCTTT. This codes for CASSLADWSGAFF.